This T cell receptor (beta chain) was sequenced for a study of shared clonotypes between healthy human individuals. General observations from the study: Generation probabilities of non-shared clonotypes were lower (relative to those shared by all four donors). The study generally estimated greater richness for naive than memory subsets.

The CDR3 has 14 residues. Germline-derived CDR1 and CDR2 are MDHEN and SYDVKM. V shed 6 bases and J shed 4 bases, with 16 bases lying between them. Clones were read by immunoSEQ multiplex PCR, and TCRdb kept only the in-frame ones, dropping some. The top ten clones hold 0.89% of a sample with around 1,100,000 clones, roughly 80% of them seen once. Turning to this clone: Its antigen is not identified.

The TCR sequence derives from a man aged 18 to 29 in good health. Some clones in this sample may be carry-over from other donors' samples. Sequencing input: memory CD4+ T cells from PBMCs. Subset reported: CD45RA-negative fraction. This chain uses TRBV28 with TRBJ2-7, with D possibly matching TRBD1 (5 bases). CDR3 loop: CASRVLGQDYEQYF. The CDR3 DNA sequence: TGTGCCAGCAGGGTACTCGGACAAGATTACGAGCAGTACTTC.